The clone carrying this T cell receptor beta chain has just a few counts. No antigen is known for it. Sequenced by immunoSEQ multiplex PCR; TCRdb stores in-frame clones only, minus some. The sample yields about 20,000 clones, around 71% seen once. The ends were cut back, 3 bases at V and 1 base at J, with 10 bases in the middle. The CDR3 has 14 amino acids. Per the germline V gene, CDR1 is SGHRS and CDR2 is YFSETQ. These data belong to a study of Tregs in tolerant kidney transplant recipients. Study in general: Sorting of CD4+CD25+CD127- cells followed approximately three-day belatacept mixed lymphocyte reactions, sometimes with roughly five-day graft donor restimulation. Study-wide findings and caveats: This study did not directly address biological reproducibility.

The sequencing input was Tregs from blood cultured with allogeneic cells. The receptor was isolated from a human donor in good health. This chain joins TRBV5-1 and TRBJ1-1, with D perhaps matching TRBD1 (6 bases). The CDR3 here is CASSYREGNTEAFF. The CDR3 region has the DNA TGCGCCAGCAGCTACAGGGAGGGGAACACTGAAGCTTTCTTT.